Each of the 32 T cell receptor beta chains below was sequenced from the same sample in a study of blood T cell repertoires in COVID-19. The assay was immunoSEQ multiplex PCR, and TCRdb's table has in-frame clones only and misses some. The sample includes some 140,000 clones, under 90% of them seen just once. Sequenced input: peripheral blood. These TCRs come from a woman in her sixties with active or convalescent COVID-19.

This CDR3 reads CASSLGTADSPLHF. The CDR3 nucleotides are TGTGCCAGCAGCTTGGGAACAGCCGATTCACCCCTCCACTTT. This chain joins TRBV5-6 and TRBJ1-6; D uncertain. The CDR3 has 14 residues. Per the germline V gene, CDR1 is SGHDT and CDR2 is YYEEEE. V lost 0 bases, J lost 8 bases, and 9 bases lay in between.

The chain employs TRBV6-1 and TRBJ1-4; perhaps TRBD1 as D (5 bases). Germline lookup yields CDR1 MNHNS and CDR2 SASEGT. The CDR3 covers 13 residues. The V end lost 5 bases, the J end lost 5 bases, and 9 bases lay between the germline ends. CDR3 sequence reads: CASSFTGNEKLFF. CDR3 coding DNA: TGTGCCAGCAGTTTCACAGGAAATGAAAAACTGTTTTTT.

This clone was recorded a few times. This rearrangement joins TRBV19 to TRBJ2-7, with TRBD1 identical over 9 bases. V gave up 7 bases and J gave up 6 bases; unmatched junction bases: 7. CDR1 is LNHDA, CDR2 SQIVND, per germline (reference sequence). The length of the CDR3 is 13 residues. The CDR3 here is CASTNTGGVEQYF. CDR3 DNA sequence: TGTGCCAGTACCAATACAGGGGGCGTCGAGCAGTACTTC.

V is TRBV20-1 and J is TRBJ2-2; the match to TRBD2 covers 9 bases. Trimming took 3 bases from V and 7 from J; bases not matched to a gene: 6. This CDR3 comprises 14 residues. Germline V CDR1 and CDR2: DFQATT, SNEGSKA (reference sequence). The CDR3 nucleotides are TGCAGTGCTAGTTATGCTAGCGGGAACGGGGAGCTGTTTTTT. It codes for CSASYASGNGELFF.

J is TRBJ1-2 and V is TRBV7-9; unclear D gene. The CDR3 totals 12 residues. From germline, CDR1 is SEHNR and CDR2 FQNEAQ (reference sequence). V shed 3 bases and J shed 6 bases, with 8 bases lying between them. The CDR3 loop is CASSFRSDGYTF. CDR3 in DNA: TGTGCCAGCAGCTTTCGGTCGGATGGCTACACCTTC.

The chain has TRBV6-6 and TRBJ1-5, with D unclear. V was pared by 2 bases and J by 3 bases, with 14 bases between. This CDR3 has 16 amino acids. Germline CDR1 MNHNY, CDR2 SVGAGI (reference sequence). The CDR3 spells CASSYHQAVDNQPQHF. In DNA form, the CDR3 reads TGTGCCAGCAGTTACCACCAGGCTGTCGACAATCAGCCCCAGCATTTT.

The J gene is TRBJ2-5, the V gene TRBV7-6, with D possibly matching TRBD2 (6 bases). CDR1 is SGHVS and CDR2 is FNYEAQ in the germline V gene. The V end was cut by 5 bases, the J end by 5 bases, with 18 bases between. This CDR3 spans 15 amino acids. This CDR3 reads CASSPIPTRGETQYF. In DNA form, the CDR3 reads TGTGCCAGCAGCCCTATCCCGACTAGAGGGGAGACCCAGTACTTC.

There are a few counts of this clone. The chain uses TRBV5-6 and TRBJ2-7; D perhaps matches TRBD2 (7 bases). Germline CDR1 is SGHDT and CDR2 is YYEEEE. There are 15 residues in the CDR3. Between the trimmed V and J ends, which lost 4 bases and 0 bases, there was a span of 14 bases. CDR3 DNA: TGTGCCAGCAGCCGAGGGGGAGGGAGCTCCTACGAGCAGTACGTC. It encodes CASSRGGGSSYEQYV.

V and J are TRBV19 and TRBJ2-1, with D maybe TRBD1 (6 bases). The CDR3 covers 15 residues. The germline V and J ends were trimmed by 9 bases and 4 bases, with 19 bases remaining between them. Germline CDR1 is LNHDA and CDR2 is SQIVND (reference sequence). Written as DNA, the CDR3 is TGTGCCAGCGCCCCAGGGGCTGGCGCTTACAATGAGCAGTTCTTC. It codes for CASAPGAGAYNEQFF.

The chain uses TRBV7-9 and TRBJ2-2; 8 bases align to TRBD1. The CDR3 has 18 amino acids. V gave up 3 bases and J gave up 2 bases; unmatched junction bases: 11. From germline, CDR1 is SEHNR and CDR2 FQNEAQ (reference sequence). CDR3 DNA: TGTGCCAGCAGCTTTCCTGACAGGGGCTCGCTCAACACCGGGGAGCTGTTTTTT. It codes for CASSFPDRGSLNTGELFF.

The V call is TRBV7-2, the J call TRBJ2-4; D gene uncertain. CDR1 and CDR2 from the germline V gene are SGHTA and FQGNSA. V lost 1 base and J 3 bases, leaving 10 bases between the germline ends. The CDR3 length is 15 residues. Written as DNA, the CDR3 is TGTGCCAGCAGCTTAGGTCTAGTCAGCAAAAACATTCAGTACTTC. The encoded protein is CASSLGLVSKNIQYF.

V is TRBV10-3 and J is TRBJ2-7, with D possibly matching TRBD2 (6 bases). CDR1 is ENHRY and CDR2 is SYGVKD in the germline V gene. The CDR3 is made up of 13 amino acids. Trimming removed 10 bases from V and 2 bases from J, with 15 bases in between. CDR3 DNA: TGTGCCACTTGCCCGGCGGGAACCTACGAGCAGTACTTC. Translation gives CATCPAGTYEQYF.

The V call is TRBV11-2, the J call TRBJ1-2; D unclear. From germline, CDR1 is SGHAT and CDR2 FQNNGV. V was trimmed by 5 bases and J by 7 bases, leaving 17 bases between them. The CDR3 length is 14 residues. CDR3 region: CASSPRSGAGGYTF. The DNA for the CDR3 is TGTGCCAGCAGCCCTCGAAGCGGAGCGGGTGGCTACACCTTC.

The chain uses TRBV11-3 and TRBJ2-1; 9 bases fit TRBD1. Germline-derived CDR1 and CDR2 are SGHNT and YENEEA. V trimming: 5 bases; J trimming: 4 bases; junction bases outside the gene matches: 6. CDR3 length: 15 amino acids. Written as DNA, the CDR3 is TGTGCCAGCAGCGCCAACAGGGGGCCTTACAATGAGCAGTTCTTC. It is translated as CASSANRGPYNEQFF.

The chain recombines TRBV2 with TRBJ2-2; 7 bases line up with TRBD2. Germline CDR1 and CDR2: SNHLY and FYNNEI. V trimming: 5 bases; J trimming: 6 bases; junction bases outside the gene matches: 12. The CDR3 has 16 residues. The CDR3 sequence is CASSLRPGGGAGELFF. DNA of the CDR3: TGTGCCAGCAGTCTCCGACCGGGAGGAGGCGCCGGGGAGCTGTTTTTT.

The DNA of the CDR3 is TGTGCCTGGAGTCGTGCGTGGATCCCGGGTGAAAAACTGTTTTTT. This translates into CAWSRAWIPGEKLFF. V usage is TRBV30 and J usage is TRBJ1-4, with D unclear. The CDR3 has 15 residues. CDR1 is GTSNPN, CDR2 SVGIG, per germline (reference sequence). V was pared by 2 bases and J by 7 bases, with 17 bases between.

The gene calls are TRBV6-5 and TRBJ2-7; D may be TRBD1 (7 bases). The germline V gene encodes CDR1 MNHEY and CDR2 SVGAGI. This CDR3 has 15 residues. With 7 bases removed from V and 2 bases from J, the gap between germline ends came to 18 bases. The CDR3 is CASTKASGGPYEQYF. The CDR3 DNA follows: TGTGCCAGCACGAAGGCGTCAGGGGGGCCCTACGAGCAGTACTTC.

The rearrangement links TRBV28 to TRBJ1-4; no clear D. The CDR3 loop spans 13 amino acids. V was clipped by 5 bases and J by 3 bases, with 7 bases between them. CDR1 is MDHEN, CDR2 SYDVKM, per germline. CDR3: CASSLGSNEKLFF. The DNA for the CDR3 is TGTGCCAGCAGTCTAGGCTCTAATGAAAAACTGTTTTTT.

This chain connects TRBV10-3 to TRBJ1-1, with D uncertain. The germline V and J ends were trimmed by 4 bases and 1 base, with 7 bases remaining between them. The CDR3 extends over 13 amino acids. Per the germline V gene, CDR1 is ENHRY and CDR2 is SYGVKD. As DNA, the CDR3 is TGTGCCATCAGTGGGGCAGGGAACACTGAAGCTTTCTTT. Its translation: CAISGAGNTEAFF.

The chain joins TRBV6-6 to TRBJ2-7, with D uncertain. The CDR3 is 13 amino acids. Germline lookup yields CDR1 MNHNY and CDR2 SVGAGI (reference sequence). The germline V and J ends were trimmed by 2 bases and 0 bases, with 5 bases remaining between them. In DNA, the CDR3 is TGTGCCAGCAGTTACGATAGCTCCTACGAGCAGTACTTC. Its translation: CASSYDSSYEQYF.

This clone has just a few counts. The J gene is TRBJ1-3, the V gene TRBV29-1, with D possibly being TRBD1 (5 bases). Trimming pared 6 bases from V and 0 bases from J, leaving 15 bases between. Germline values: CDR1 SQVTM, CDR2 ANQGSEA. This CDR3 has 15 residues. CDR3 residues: CSVGTGESSGNTIYF. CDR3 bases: TGCAGCGTAGGGACGGGAGAAAGCTCTGGAAACACCATATATTTT. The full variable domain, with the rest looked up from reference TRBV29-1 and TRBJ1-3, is SAVISQKPSRDICQRGTSLTIQCQVDSQVTMMFWYRQQPGQSLTLIATANQGSEATYESGFVIDKFPISRPNLTFSTLTVSNMSPEDSSIYLCSVGTGESSGNTIYFGEGSWLTVV.

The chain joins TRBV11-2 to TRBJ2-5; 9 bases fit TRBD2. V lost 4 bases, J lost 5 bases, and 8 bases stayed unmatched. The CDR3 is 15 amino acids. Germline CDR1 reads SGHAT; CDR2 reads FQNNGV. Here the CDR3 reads CASSSIAGAGETQYF. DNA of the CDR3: TGTGCCAGCAGCTCCATAGCGGGGGCGGGGGAGACCCAGTACTTC.

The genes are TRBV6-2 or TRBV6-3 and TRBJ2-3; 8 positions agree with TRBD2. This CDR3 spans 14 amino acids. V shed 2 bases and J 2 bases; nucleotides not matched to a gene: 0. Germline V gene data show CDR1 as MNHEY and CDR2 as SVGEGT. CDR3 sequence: CASSYGLATDTQYF. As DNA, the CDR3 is TGTGCCAGCAGTTACGGACTAGCCACAGATACGCAGTATTTT.

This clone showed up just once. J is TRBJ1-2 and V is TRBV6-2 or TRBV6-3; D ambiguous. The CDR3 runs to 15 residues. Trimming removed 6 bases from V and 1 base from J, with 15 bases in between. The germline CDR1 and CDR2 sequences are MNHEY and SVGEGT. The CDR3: CASSSLEGFNYGYTF. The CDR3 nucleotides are TGTGCCAGCAGCTCCTTGGAGGGTTTTAACTATGGCTACACCTTC.

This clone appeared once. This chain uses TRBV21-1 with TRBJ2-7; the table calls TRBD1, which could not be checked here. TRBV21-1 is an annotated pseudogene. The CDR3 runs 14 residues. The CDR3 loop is CASSKRGTAYEQYF. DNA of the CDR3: TGTGCCAGCAGCAAAAGGGGGACAGCCTACGAGCAGTACTTC.

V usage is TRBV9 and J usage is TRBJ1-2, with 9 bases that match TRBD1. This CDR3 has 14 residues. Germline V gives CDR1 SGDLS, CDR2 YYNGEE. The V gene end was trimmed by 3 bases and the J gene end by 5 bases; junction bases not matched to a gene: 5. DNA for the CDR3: TGTGCCAGCAGCGCGGGACAGGGATCTTATGGCTACACCTTC. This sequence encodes CASSAGQGSYGYTF. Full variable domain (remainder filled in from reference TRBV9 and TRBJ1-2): DSGVTQTPKHLITATGQRVTLRCSPRSGDLSVYWYQQSLDQGLQFLIQYYNGEERAKGNILERFSAQQFPDLHSELNLSSLELGDSALYFCASSAGQGSYGYTFGSGTRLTVV.

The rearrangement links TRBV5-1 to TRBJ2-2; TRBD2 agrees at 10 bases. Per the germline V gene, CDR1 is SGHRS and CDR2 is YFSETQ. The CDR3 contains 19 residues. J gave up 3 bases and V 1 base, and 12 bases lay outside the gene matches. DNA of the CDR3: TGCGCCAGCAGCTTGTATCCAGCGGGGGGGCCAGGGGACACCGGGGAGCTGTTTTTT. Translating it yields CASSLYPAGGPGDTGELFF.

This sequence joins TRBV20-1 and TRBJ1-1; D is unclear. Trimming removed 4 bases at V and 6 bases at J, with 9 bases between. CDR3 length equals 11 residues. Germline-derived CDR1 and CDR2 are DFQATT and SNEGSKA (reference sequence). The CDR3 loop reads CSAILSPEAFF. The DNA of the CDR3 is TGCAGTGCTATACTTTCCCCTGAAGCTTTCTTT.

The CDR3 is CASSTFPGTAGGDTIYF. Here the CDR3 DNA reads TGCGCCAGCAGCACCTTCCCCGGGACAGCCGGAGGAGACACCATATATTTT. The chain joins TRBV5-1 to TRBJ1-3; 7 positions agree with TRBD1. Trimming took 4 bases from V and 8 from J; bases not matched to a gene: 18. Germline V gene sequence: CDR1 SGHRS, CDR2 YFSETQ. The CDR3 has 17 residues.

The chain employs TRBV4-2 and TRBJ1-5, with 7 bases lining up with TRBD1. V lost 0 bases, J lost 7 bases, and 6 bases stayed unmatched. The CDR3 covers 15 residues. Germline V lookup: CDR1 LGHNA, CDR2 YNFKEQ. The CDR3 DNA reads TGTGCCAGCAGCCAAGATTACAGGGGCGACCAGCCCCAGCATTTT. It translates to CASSQDYRGDQPQHF.

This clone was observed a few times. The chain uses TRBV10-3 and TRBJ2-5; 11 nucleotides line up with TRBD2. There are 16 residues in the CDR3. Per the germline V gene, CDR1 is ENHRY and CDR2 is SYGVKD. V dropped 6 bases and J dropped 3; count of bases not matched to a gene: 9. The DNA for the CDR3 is TGTGCCATCAGCTCTATAGCGGGAGGGTTAGAAGAGACCCAGTACTTC. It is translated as CAISSIAGGLEETQYF.

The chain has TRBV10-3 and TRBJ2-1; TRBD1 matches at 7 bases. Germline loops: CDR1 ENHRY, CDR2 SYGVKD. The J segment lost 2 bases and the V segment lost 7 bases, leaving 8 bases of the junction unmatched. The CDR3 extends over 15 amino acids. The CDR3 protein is CAIMGEGGPYNEQFF. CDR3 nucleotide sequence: TGTGCCATCATGGGAGAAGGGGGCCCCTACAATGAGCAGTTCTTC.